The text below deals with one TCR beta chain. Its antigen is still unknown. No base quality values were provided; no much bigger clone lies one nucleotide off. The data were taken from a study of PD-1 blockade in classical Hodgkin lymphoma (TCRdb year 2020). For context, the study as a whole: Nivolumab dosing was 3 mg/kg intravenously every 2 weeks, continuing until either disease progression or unacceptable toxicity. A peripheral blood immune signature of response to PD-1 blockade in classical Hodgkin lymphoma was defined using TCR beta sequencing and CyTOF.

In the germline V gene, CDR1 corresponds to KGHSH and CDR2 to LQKENI. The CDR3, from cysteine to phenylalanine, totals 15 residues. Only the CDR3 DNA is retained, 45 bases long and in frame from the first base. V and J lose 1 base and 8 bases, and a span of 12 bases separates them. The time point label for this specimen denotes: cycle 1 day 1 (C1D1), immediately before nivolumab initiation. All trial patients had relapsed after autologous stem cell transplantation, with cohorts A, B and C differing in prior brentuximab vedotin exposure. Using a Miltenyi CD4+ T cell isolation kit, CD4+ T cells were purified from thawed PBMCs through magnetic negative selection. The trial cohort comprised more than 55 patients with relapsed/refractory classical Hodgkin lymphoma whose best overall responses were complete response, partial response or progressive disease. Single-agent nivolumab was administered to trial patients in the multi-cohort phase II CheckMate 205 trial. An independent review committee assessed best overall response by applying the 2007 International Working Group response criteria. PBMCs from the trial were collected at three points: immediately before nivolumab initiation (C1D1), and during therapy at cycle 2 day 1 and cycle 4 day 1. Peripheral blood was collected in 8 mL Vacutainer Cell Preparation Tubes, from which PBMCs were isolated by centrifugation and then cryopreserved. Purified CD4+ and CD8+ fractions were prepared only for cases in which an additional PBMC sample was available. Magnetically labelled cells were depleted on LS columns in a quadroMACS separator, and the flow-through was collected as the purified fraction.

On the study overall, not on this receptor specifically: The study covered only a single clinical trial cohort, and the causes of the repertoire differences, possibly disease activity or prior therapy, were still not defined. Baseline TCR diversity was reported as lower in newly diagnosed patients than in healthy donors, and lower still in relapsed/refractory patients. Patients starting nivolumab less than 1 year after ASCT had lower diversity and were excluded from later analyses to avoid confounding by immune reconstitution. CD4+ but not CD8+ TCR diversity rose significantly by C4D1 (p=0.0027 vs p=0.16), most apparent in complete responders (p=0.02). Among trial patients, those achieving complete response had baseline diversity similar to that of newly diagnosed patients, while diversity was significantly lower in partial responders and progressors.

The Qiagen DNeasy kit was used to extract genomic DNA both from unsorted PBMCs and from the negatively selected CD4+ and CD8+ fractions. TCR beta CDR3 regions were subjected to amplification by immunoSEQ multiplex PCR with primers that anneal to V and J segments. A synthetic immune receptor repertoire was used to minimize amplification bias, and any residual bias was removed computationally once sequencing was done. Concerning the study's data processing: Custom Python scripts were used to quantify repertoire diversity as the Shannon entropy index. Unsorted, CD4+ and CD8+ repertoires were analyzed separately, except for combined analyses in which CD4+ and CD8+ sequences were merged in silico. A clone counted as expanded when the clone's frequency after treatment rose at least 2-fold relative to C1D1, and clones undetected at baseline were given a pseudocount of 0.5. Singleton clones were defined as clones with 0 or 1 copy at C1D1, and non-singleton clones were defined as clones with 2 or more copies. Clones expanded in unsorted samples were annotated as CD4+, CD8+ or unknown by matching protein sequences in sorted samples from the same patient. Wilcoxon tests were applied to paired samples to test diversity changes from C1D1 to C4D1. TCRdb obtained this table from immuneACCESS and retained in-frame rearrangements with V and J assigned. These tables miss some clones; where compared with another copy, unresolved V genes account for less than half of the shortfall, and the remainder is unexplained. The V and J calls and clone size are taken from that table; D and trimming were inferred from the DNA. The sample table shows approximately 25,000 clones, and about 83% are seen once. Under 2% of the sample is taken by the ten largest.

The V and J segments used are TRBV18 and TRBJ1-6, with TRBD1 perhaps the D gene, on 5 matching bases. This sequence was found in a human donor with classical Hodgkin lymphoma. The sequencing used CD4+ T cells from blood, collected at baseline. The nucleotides are TGTGCCAGCTCACCACGGGGGGGGAGCGATTCACCCCTCCACTTT. Its translation is CASSPRGGSDSPLHF.